Sequencing of this T cell receptor (beta chain) was carried out in a study of blood T cell repertoires in COVID-19. The protocol was immunoSEQ multiplex PCR, while the TCRdb copy is restricted to in-frame clones and leaves out a portion. This sample has approximately 230,000 clones, with around nine tenths found just once. The CDR3 length is 12 residues. Trimming left V 6 bases short and J 7 bases short, with 13 bases between. Germline V gives CDR1 MNHEY, CDR2 SVGAGI. This chain joins TRBV6-5 and TRBJ2-7; D may be TRBD2 (6 bases). This clonotype was sampled from a woman in her twenties or thirties who had recovered from COVID-19. Sequencing was carried out using PBMCs or T cells enriched from blood (not recorded which). This CDR3 is CASRPGVGEQYF. The CDR3 DNA is TGTGCCAGCAGACCGGGGGTCGGGGAGCAGTACTTC.